One T cell receptor beta chain is described in this entry. The antigen is not known. Random hexamers primed reverse transcription of about 0.45 to 1 ug RNA. Using its own MiXCR run on the immunoSEQ multiplex PCR reads, TCRdb lists one record per CDR3 protein. The table shows about 76,000 distinct CDR3 sequences, with approximately 94% occurring only once. These data come from a study of CD8 T cells in Susac syndrome. Whole-study results and caveats: The authors found around 15 Susac-specific public clones in total CD8+ repertoires and a few in CD8+ TEMRA repertoires.

Sequencing targeted TCR beta in T cells from blood (CD8+ and CD4+). Diagnostic criteria for definite or probable disease, in their recently defined form, were met by the patients with Susac syndrome. FACS was used to enrich TEMRA cells, whereas the CD8+ and CD4+ T cells were obtained by negative isolation. Germline assignment: CDR1 SEHNR and CDR2 FQNEAQ (reference sequence). The length of the CDR3 is 16 residues. V lost 6 bases and J lost 5, with 22 bases in between. The receptor was isolated from a human donor with Susac syndrome. The sequencing sample was made of CD8+ T cells from PBMCs. The chain employs TRBV7-9 and TRBJ2-5; tentatively, D is TRBD1 or TRBD2 (6 bases each). For the CDR3, the DNA is TGTGCCAGCAGACGCTCTAGGGGGGCCAGCGGGGAGACCCAGTACTTC. It specifies CASRRSRGASGETQYF.